This passage covers 15 T cell receptor beta chains from one sample sequenced in a study of blood T cell repertoires in COVID-19. Clones were read by immunoSEQ multiplex PCR, and TCRdb kept only the in-frame ones, dropping some. The repertoire holds over 100,000 clones, with roughly four fifths as singletons. Sample: peripheral blood. All receptors derive from a man in his 70s with acute or convalescent COVID-19.

The rearrangement links TRBV11-2 to TRBJ2-2; TRBD1 aligns across 7 bases. Germline loops: CDR1 SGHAT, CDR2 FQNNGV. The CDR3 sequence is 14 residues long. V dropped 4 bases and J dropped 7; count of bases not matched to a gene: 6. The CDR3 reads CASSSKGAVGELFF. CDR3 coding DNA: TGTGCCAGCAGCTCCAAGGGGGCGGTCGGGGAGCTGTTTTTT.

The chain is built from TRBV5-1 and TRBJ1-1; TRBD1 agrees at 7 bases. Germline CDR1 SGHRS, CDR2 YFSETQ. The V gene end was trimmed by 4 bases and the J gene end by 5 bases; junction bases not matched to a gene: 5. There are 13 residues in the CDR3. The CDR3 spells CASSPTGETEAFF. CDR3 in DNA: TGCGCCAGCAGCCCTACAGGGGAAACTGAAGCTTTCTTT.

The V call is TRBV5-1, the J call TRBJ1-6; TRBD1 aligns across 8 bases. The length of the CDR3 is 14 residues. Germline CDR1 and CDR2: SGHRS and YFSETQ. Trimming at V came to 6 bases and at J to 7 bases, leaving 6 bases not matched to a gene. CDR3 nucleotide sequence: TGCGCCAGCACCCCCGGGACAGGCAATTCACCCCTCCACTTT. Translation gives CASTPGTGNSPLHF.

The chain has TRBV3-1 (or the pseudogene TRBV3-2) and TRBJ1-2, with D maybe TRBD1 (6 bases). Trimming left V 4 bases short and J 1 base short, with 16 bases between. Germline V gene sequence: CDR1 LGHDT, CDR2 YNNKEL (reference sequence). The CDR3 has 16 amino acids. The CDR3 sequence: CASSPTVGRGNYGYTF. For the CDR3, the DNA is TGTGCCAGCAGCCCTACTGTAGGCAGGGGTAACTATGGCTACACCTTC.

This clone was found a few times. The chain employs TRBV29-1 and TRBJ1-3; tentative D call: TRBD1 (5 bases). The CDR3 consists of 11 residues. Per germline, CDR1 SQVTM and CDR2 ANQGSEA. The ends were cut back, 6 bases at V and 6 bases at J, with 9 bases in the middle. The CDR3 region has the DNA TGCAGCGTGCAGGGTAAAAACACCATATATTTT. Residues: CSVQGKNTIYF. The whole variable domain, remainder taken from reference TRBV29-1 and TRBJ1-3, is SAVISQKPSRDICQRGTSLTIQCQVDSQVTMMFWYRQQPGQSLTLIATANQGSEATYESGFVIDKFPISRPNLTFSTLTVSNMSPEDSSIYLCSVQGKNTIYFGEGSWLTVV.

The chain carries TRBV6-5 and TRBJ1-4; 8 bases match TRBD1. With V trimmed by 3 bases and J by 4 bases, 7 bases remained unmatched. Germline V gives CDR1 MNHEY, CDR2 SVGAGI. The CDR3 covers 16 residues. Here the CDR3 reads CASSYNPTGGNEKLFF. For the CDR3, the DNA is TGTGCCAGCAGTTATAATCCCACAGGGGGTAATGAAAAACTGTTTTTT.

The rearrangement uses TRBV28 and TRBJ2-5; D perhaps matches TRBD1 (5 bases). With 5 bases removed from V and 5 bases from J, the gap between germline ends came to 12 bases. In germline, CDR1 is MDHEN, CDR2 SYDVKM. The CDR3 runs 13 residues. In nucleotides, the CDR3 is TGTGCCAGCAGTACCAGGGCATGGGAGACCCAGTACTTC. Translation: CASSTRAWETQYF.

The V and J genes are TRBV27 and TRBJ2-3; 7 nucleotides agree with TRBD2. This CDR3 has 17 residues. Germline V gene sequence: CDR1 MNHEY, CDR2 SMNVEV (reference sequence). V shed 3 bases, J shed 1 base, and the junction held 10 bases outside the gene matches. This CDR3 is CASSFGMGSGRTDTQYF. The CDR3 coding sequence is TGTGCCAGCAGTTTCGGAATGGGTAGCGGGCGCACAGATACGCAGTATTTT.

This chain uses TRBV29-1 with TRBJ2-7, with D perhaps matching TRBD1 (6 bases). The CDR3 spans 12 residues. Trimming removed 0 bases from V and 5 bases from J, with 8 bases in between. Germline V gene sequence: CDR1 SQVTM, CDR2 ANQGSEA. The CDR3 loop is CSVEESGDEQYF. The CDR3 DNA sequence: TGCAGCGTTGAAGAGTCAGGGGACGAGCAGTACTTC.

The chain has TRBV19 and TRBJ2-1, with 16 bases lining up with TRBD2. CDR3 length: 16 residues. With 11 bases clipped from V and 3 bases from J, the junction kept 7 bases outside the gene matches. The germline V gene has CDR1 LNHDA and CDR2 SQIVND (reference sequence). CDR3 residues: CAAGLAGGGSYNEQFF. CDR3 nucleotides: TGTGCCGCGGGACTAGCGGGGGGGGGTAGCTACAATGAGCAGTTCTTC.

The chain has TRBV12-3 or TRBV12-4 and TRBJ2-1; possible D gene TRBD2, 5 bases. The CDR3 extends over 13 amino acids. The germline V and J ends were trimmed by 7 bases and 7 bases, with 14 bases remaining between them. This CDR3 is CASTPGNRNEQFF. The CDR3 nucleotides read TGTGCCAGCACCCCCGGGAATAGAAATGAGCAGTTCTTC.

The rearrangement links TRBV18 to TRBJ1-4; weak D call: TRBD1 (6 bases). Between the trimmed V and J ends, which lost 4 bases and 3 bases, there was a span of 9 bases. The CDR3 extends over 14 amino acids. Per the germline V gene, CDR1 is KGHSH and CDR2 is LQKENI. CDR3 nucleotide sequence: TGTGCCAGCTCACAAAAGGGGGCTAATGAAAAACTGTTTTTT. It yields the protein CASSQKGANEKLFF.

This rearrangement joins TRBV27 to TRBJ1-3; D gene uncertain. The CDR3 sequence is 15 residues long. Germline V gene data show CDR1 as MNHEY and CDR2 as SMNVEV (reference sequence). Deletions cut 5 bases from V and 4 bases from J, with 15 bases between. DNA for the CDR3: TGTGCCAGCAGTCCCCGGTCCCCAGCGGGAAACACCATATATTTT. Amino acids: CASSPRSPAGNTIYF.

The DNA of the CDR3 is TGTGCCACCGTGAACGAGGCGCGCAATGAGCAGTTCTTC. This gives the protein CATVNEARNEQFF. V and J are TRBV24-1 and TRBJ2-1, with unresolved D. The germline V gene encodes CDR1 KGHDR and CDR2 SFDVKD. This CDR3 is built from 13 residues. V was shortened by 9 bases and J by 6 bases, with 14 bases between the two germline ends.

The CDR3 loop reads CSVEDSGTF. The CDR3 coding sequence is TGCAGCGTTGAAGATAGCGGCACCTTC. This chain uses TRBV29-1 with TRBJ1-2; D is unclear. CDR3 size: 9 residues. CDR1 and CDR2 from the germline V gene are SQVTM and ANQGSEA. The germline V and J ends were trimmed by 0 bases and 13 bases, with 6 bases remaining between them.